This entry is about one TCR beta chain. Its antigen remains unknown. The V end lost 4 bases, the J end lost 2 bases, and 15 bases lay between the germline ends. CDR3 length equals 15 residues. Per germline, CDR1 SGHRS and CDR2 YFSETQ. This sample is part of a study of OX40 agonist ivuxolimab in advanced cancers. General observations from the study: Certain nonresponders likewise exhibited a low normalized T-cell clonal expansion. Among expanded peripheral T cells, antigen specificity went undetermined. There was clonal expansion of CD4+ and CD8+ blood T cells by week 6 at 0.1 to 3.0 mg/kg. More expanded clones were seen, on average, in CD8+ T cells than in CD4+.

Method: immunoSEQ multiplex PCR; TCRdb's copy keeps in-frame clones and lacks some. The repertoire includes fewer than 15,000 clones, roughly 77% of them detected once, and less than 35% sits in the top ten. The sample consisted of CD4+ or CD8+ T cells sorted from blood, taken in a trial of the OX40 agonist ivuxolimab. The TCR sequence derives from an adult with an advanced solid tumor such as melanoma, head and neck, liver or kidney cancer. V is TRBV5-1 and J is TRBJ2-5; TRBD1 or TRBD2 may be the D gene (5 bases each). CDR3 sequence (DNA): TGCGCCAGCAGCCCGGAAGGGGACGGACAAGAGACCCAGTACTTC. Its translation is CASSPEGDGQETQYF.